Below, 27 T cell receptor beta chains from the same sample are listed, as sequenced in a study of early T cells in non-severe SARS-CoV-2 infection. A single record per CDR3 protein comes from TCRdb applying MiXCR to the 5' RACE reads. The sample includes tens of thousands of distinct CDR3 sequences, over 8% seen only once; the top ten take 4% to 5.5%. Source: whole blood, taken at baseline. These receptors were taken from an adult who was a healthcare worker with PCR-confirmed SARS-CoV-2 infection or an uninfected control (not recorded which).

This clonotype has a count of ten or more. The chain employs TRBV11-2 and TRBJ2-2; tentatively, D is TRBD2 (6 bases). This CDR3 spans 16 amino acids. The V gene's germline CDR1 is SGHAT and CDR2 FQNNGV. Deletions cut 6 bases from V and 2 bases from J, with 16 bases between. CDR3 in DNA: TGTGCCAGCAGTTATTACCCGGGGGTAAACACCGGGGAGCTGTTTTTT. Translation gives CASSYYPGVNTGELFF.

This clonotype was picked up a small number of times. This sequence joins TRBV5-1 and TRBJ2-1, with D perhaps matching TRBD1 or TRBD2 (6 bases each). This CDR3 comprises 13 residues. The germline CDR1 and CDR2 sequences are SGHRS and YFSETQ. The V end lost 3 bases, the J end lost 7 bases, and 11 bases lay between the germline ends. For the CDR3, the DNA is TGCGCCAGCAGCTACGGGGGCATAAATGAGCAGTTCTTC. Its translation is CASSYGGINEQFF. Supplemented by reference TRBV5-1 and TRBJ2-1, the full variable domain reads KAGVTQTPRYLIKTRGQQVTLSCSPISGHRSVSWYQQTPGQGLQFLFEYFSETQRNKGNFPGRFSGRQFSNSRSEMNVSTLELGDSALYLCASSYGGINEQFFGPGTRLTVL.

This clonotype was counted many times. The CDR3 DNA sequence: TGCAGCGTCCGGGAGGGGACGTTAAACACTGAAGCTTTCTTT. Translated, it gives CSVREGTLNTEAFF. The chain recombines TRBV29-1 with TRBJ1-1; the D gene is possibly TRBD1 (5 bases). Germline loops: CDR1 SQVTM, CDR2 ANQGSEA. Trimming pared 6 bases from V and 2 bases from J, leaving 16 bases between. This CDR3 comprises 14 residues. Based on the CDR3 plus reference TRBV29-1 and TRBJ1-1, the full variable domain is SAVISQKPSRDICQRGTSLTIQCQVDSQVTMMFWYRQQPGQSLTLIATANQGSEATYESGFVIDKFPISRPNLTFSTLTVSNMSPEDSSIYLCSVREGTLNTEAFFGQGTRLTVV.

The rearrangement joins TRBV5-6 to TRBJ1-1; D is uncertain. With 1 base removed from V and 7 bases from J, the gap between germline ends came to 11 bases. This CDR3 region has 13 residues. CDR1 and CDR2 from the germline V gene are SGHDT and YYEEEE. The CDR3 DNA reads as TGTGCCAGCAGCTTGAGTACAATTGGTGAAGCTTTCTTT. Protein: CASSLSTIGEAFF.

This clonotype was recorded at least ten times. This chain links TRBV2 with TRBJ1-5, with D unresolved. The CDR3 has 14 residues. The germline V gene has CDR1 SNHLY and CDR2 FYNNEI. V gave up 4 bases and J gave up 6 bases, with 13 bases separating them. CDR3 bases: TGTGCCAGCAGTGGGACCGGCGGAGGTCAGCCCCAGCATTTT. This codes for CASSGTGGGQPQHF.

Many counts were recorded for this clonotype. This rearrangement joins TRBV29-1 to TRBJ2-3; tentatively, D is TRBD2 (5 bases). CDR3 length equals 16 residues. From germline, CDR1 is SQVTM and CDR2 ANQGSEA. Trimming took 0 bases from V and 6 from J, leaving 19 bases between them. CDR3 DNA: TGCAGCGTTGAAGATACGGGGAAGAGGACGCGGGATACGCAGTATTTT. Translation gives CSVEDTGKRTRDTQYF.

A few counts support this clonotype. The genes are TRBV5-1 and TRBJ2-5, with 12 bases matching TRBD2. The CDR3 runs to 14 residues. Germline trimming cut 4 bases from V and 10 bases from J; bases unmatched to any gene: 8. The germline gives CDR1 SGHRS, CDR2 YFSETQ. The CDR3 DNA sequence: TGCGCCAGCAGCGCCGGACTAGCGGGGAGCGACCAGTACTTC. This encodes CASSAGLAGSDQYF. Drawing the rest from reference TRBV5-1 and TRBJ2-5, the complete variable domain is KAGVTQTPRYLIKTRGQQVTLSCSPISGHRSVSWYQQTPGQGLQFLFEYFSETQRNKGNFPGRFSGRQFSNSRSEMNVSTLELGDSALYLCASSAGLAGSDQYFGPGTRLLVL.

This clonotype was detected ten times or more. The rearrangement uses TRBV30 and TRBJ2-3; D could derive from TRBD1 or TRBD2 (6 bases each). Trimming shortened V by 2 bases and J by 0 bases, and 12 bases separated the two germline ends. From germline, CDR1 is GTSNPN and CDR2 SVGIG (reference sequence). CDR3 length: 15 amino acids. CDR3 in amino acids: CAWSTGGPSTDTQYF. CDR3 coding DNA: TGTGCCTGGAGTACCGGGGGCCCTAGCACAGATACGCAGTATTTT.

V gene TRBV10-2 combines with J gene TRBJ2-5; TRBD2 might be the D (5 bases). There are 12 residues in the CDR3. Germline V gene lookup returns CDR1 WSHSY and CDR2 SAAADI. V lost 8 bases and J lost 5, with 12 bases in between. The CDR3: CASGRTQETQYF. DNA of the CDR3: TGCGCCAGCGGACGGACTCAGGAGACCCAGTACTTC.

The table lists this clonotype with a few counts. CDR3 region: CASSSSGRDGNEKLFF. The CDR3 coding sequence is TGTGCCAGCAGCTCCTCCGGGCGGGATGGGAATGAAAAACTGTTTTTT. V is TRBV7-9 and J is TRBJ1-4; D is unclear. The CDR3 loop spans 16 amino acids. Per the germline V gene, CDR1 is SEHNR and CDR2 is FQNEAQ (reference sequence). V was cut by 4 bases and J by 5 bases, with 17 bases left in between.

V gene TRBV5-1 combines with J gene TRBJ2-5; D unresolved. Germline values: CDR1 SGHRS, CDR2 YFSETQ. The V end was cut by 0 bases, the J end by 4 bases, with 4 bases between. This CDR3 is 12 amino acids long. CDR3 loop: CASSLEGETQYF. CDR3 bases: TGCGCCAGCAGCTTGGAAGGAGAGACCCAGTACTTC. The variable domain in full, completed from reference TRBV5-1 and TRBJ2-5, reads KAGVTQTPRYLIKTRGQQVTLSCSPISGHRSVSWYQQTPGQGLQFLFEYFSETQRNKGNFPGRFSGRQFSNSRSEMNVSTLELGDSALYLCASSLEGETQYFGPGTRLLVL.

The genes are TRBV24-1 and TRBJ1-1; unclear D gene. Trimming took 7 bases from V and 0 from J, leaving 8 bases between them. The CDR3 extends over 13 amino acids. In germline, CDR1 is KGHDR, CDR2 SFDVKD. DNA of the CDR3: TGTGCCACCAGAGACACAGTGAACACTGAAGCTTTCTTT. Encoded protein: CATRDTVNTEAFF.

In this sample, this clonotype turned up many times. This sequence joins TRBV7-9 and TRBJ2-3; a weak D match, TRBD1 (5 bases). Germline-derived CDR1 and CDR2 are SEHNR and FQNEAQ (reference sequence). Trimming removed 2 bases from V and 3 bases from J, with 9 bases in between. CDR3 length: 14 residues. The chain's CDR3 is CASSLRTLTDTQYF. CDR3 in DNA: TGTGCCAGCAGCTTACGGACATTAACAGATACGCAGTATTTT.

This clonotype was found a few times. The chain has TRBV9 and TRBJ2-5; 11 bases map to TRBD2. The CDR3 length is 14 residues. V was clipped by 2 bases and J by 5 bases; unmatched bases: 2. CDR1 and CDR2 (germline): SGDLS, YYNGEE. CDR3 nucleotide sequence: TGTGCCAGCAGCGTTAGCGGGGGGGCCGAGACCCAGTACTTC. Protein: CASSVSGGAETQYF.

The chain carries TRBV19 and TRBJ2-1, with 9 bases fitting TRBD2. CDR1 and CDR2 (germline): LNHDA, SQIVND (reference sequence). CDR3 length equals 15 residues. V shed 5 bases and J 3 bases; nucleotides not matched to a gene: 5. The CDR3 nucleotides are TGTGCCAGTAGTTTAACTAGCGGGTACTACAATGAGCAGTTCTTC. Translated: CASSLTSGYYNEQFF.

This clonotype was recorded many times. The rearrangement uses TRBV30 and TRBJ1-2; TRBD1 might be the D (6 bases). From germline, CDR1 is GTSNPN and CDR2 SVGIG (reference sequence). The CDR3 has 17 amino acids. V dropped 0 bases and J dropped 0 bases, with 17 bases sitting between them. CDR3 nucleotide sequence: TGTGCCTGGAGTGTAACCGGTGGCGGGGGGCCTAACTATGGCTACACCTTC. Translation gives CAWSVTGGGGPNYGYTF.

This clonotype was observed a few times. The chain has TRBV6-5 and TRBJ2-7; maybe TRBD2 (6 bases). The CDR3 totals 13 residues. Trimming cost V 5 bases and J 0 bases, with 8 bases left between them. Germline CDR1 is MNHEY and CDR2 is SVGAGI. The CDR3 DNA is TGTGCCAGCAGTGCGACTAGCTCCTACGAGCAGTACTTC. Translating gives CASSATSSYEQYF.

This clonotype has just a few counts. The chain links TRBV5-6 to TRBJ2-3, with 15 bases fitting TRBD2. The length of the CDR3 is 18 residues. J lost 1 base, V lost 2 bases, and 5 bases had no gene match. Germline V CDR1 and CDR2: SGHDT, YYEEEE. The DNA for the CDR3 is TGTGCCAGCAGCTTTGGACTAGCGGGAGGGTATCGCACAGATACGCAGTATTTT. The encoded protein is CASSFGLAGGYRTDTQYF.

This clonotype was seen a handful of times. As DNA, the CDR3 is TGTGCCAGCAGAGTTAGCGGGGCCCTAATGAACACCGGGGAGCTGTTTTTT. Its translation is CASRVSGALMNTGELFF. This chain uses TRBV7-2 with TRBJ2-2; 8 bases map to TRBD2. CDR1 and CDR2 (germline): SGHTA, FQGNSA. J was trimmed by 1 base and V by 6 bases; bases with no gene match: 10. The CDR3 is 17 residues long.

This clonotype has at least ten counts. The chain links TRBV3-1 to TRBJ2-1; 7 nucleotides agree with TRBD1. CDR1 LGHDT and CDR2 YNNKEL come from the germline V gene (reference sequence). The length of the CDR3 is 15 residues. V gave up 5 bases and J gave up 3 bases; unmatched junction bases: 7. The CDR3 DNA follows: TGTGCCAGCAGCTCCCGACAGGGATTCTACAATGAGCAGTTCTTC. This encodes CASSSRQGFYNEQFF.

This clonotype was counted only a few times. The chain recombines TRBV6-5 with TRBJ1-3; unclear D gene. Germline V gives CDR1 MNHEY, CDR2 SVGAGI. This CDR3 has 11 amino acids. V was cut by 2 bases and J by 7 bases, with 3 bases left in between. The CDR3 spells CASSYRNTIYF. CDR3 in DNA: TGTGCCAGCAGTTACCGGAACACCATATATTTT.

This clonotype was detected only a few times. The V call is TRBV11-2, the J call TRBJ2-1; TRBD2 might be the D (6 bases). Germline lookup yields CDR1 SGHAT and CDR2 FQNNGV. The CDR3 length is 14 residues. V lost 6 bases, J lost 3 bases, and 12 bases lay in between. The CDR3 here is CASRRLASYNEQFF. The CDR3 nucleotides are TGTGCCAGCAGAAGGCTAGCGAGCTACAATGAGCAGTTCTTC.

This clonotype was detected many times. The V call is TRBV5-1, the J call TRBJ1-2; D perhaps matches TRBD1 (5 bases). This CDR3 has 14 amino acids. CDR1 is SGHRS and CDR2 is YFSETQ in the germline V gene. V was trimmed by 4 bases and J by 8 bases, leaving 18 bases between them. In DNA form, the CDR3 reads TGCGCCAGCAGCACCGGGACGGCCTTGTCGGGCTACACCTTC. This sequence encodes CASSTGTALSGYTF.

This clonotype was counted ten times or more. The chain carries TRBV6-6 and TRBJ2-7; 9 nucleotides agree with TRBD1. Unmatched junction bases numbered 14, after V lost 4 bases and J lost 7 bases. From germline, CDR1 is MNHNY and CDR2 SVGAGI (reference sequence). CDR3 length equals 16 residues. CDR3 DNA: TGTGCCAGCAGTTTCCTGGCCGGGACAGGGACGTATGAGCAGTACTTC. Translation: CASSFLAGTGTYEQYF.

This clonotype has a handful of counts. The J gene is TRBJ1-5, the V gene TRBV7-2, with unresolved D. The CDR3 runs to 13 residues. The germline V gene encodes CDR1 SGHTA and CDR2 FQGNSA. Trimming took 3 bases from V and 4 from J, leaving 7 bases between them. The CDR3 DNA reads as TGTGCCAGCAGCTTTGACGGTAATCAGCCCCAGCATTTT. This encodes CASSFDGNQPQHF.

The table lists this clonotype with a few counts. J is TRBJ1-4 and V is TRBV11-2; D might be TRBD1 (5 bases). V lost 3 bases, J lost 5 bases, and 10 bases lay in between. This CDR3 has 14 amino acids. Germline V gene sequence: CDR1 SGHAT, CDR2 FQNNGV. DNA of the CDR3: TGTGCCAGCAGCTTGAGACAGTTGAATGAAAAACTGTTTTTT. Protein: CASSLRQLNEKLFF.

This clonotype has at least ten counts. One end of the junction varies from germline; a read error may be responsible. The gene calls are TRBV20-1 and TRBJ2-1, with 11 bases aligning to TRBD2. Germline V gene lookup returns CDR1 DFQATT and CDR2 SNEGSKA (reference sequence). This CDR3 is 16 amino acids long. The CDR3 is CSAGDTGTSGYNEQFF. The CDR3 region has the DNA TGCAGTGCTGGAGACACCGGGACTAGCGGTTACAATGAGCAGTTCTTC.